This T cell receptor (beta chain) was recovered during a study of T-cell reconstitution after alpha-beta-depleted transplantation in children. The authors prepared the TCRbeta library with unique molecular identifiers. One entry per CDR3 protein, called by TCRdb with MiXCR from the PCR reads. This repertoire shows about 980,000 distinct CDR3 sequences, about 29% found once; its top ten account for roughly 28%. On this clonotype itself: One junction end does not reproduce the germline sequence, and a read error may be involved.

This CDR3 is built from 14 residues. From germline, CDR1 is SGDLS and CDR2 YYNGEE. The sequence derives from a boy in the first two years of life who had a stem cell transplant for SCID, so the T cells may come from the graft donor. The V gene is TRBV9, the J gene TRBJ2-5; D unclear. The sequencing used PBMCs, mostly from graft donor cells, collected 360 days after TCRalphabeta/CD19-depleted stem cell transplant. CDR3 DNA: TGTGCCAGCAGCGTGTCAACCCCCCAAGAGATCCAGTACTTC. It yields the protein CASSVSTPQEIQYF.